The present T cell receptor (beta chain) was sequenced within a study of blood T cells in healthy people across ages. Overall study findings and caveats: It was found that TCR beta diversity correlated strongly with the percentage of naive T cells. Per million T cells, the diversity of TCR beta decreased roughly linearly as age advanced.

Regarding this clonotype: Its antigen is not known.

This CDR3 region has 13 residues. The ends were cut back, 4 bases at V and 9 bases at J, with 11 bases in the middle. The V gene's germline CDR1 is SGHNT and CDR2 YYREEE (reference sequence). Alongside a J-beta primer mix, a sample-barcoded 5' primer served in a second PCR lasting roughly 7 to 11 cycles. Researchers report that a template-switch adaptor with 12 random nucleotides tagged each cDNA molecule. TCRdb ran MiXCR on the 5' RACE reads and lists one entry per CDR3 protein. This sample has about 1.8 million distinct CDR3 sequences, with 49% found just once. The V call is TRBV5-4, the J call TRBJ1-6; maybe TRBD1 (6 bases). The TCR comes from a woman in her forties in good health. What was sequenced was blood. The CDR3 sequence: CASSHGQPSPLHF. The CDR3 bases are TGTGCCAGCAGCCACGGACAGCCTTCACCCCTCCACTTT. The whole variable domain, filled in from reference TRBV5-4 and TRBJ1-6, reads ETGVTQSPTHLIKTRGQQVTLRCSSQSGHNTVSWYQQALGQGPQFIFQYYREEENGRGNFPPRFSGLQFPNYSSELNVNALELDDSALYLCASSHGQPSPLHFGNGTRLTVT.